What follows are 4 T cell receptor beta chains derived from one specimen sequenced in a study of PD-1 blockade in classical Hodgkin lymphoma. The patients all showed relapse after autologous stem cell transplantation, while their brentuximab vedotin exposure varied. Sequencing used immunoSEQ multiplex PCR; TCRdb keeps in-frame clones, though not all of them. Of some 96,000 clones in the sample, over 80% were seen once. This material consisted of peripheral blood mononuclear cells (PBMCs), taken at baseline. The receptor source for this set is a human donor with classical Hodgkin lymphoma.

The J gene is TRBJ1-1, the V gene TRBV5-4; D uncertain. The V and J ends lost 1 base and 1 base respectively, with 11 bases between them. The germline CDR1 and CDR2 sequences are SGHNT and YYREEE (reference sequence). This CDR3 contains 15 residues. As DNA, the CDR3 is TGTGCCAGCAGCTTGTATGCAGGACCGAACACTGAAGCTTTCTTT. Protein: CASSLYAGPNTEAFF.

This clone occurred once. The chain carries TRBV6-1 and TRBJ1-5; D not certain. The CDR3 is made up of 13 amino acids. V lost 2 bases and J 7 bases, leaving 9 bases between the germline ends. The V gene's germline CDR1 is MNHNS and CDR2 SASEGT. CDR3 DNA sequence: TGTGCCAGCAGTGAACCATCGGGACAGCCCCAGCATTTT. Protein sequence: CASSEPSGQPQHF.

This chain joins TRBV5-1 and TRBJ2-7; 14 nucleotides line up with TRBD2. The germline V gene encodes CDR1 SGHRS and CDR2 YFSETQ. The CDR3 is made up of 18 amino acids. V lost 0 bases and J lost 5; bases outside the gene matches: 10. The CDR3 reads CASSLGTSGRTRLHEQYF. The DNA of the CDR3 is TGCGCCAGCAGCTTGGGGACTAGCGGGAGGACTCGGCTACACGAGCAGTACTTC.

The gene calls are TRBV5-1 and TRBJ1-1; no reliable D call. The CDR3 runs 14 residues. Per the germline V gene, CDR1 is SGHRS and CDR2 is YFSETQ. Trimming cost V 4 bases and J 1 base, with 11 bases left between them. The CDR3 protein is CASSVGLTNTEAFF. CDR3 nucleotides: TGCGCCAGCAGCGTAGGACTTACGAACACTGAAGCTTTCTTT. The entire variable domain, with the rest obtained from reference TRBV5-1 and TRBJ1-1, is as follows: KAGVTQTPRYLIKTRGQQVTLSCSPISGHRSVSWYQQTPGQGLQFLFEYFSETQRNKGNFPGRFSGRQFSNSRSEMNVSTLELGDSALYLCASSVGLTNTEAFFGQGTRLTVV.